This T cell receptor beta chain was found in a study of T-cell memory formation after mild COVID-19. The germline gives CDR1 SQVTM, CDR2 ANQGSEA. This CDR3 has 14 residues. Trimming took 6 bases from V and 3 from J, leaving 15 bases between them. TCRdb reprocessed the 5' RACE reads via MiXCR and lists one record per CDR3 protein. This sample has approximately 260,000 distinct CDR3 sequences, with around 15% found just once. Sequenced sample: PBMCs or a T cell subset sorted from them (not recorded which). The gene calls are TRBV29-1 and TRBJ1-3; maybe TRBD1 (6 bases). The receptor's source is a man aged 18 to 30 who had mild COVID-19 (a few samples of this study predate the infection). Cell type and time point are not known. The CDR3 sequence: CSVDRTGNGNTIYF. The CDR3, as DNA: TGCAGCGTAGACCGTACAGGGAATGGAAACACCATATATTTT.